The next 27 T cell receptor beta chains were all read from a single sample in a study of robustness of blood B and T cell sequencing. cDNA synthesis used template switching with a 5' universal priming oligo. Every cDNA molecule received a random 12-nucleotide UMI from the template-switch oligo. TCRdb re-called the PCR reads through MiXCR, storing one row per CDR3 protein. The sample gives roughly 3,500 distinct CDR3 sequences, roughly three fifths of which show up once; 25% to 30% is in the top ten. Instead of genomic DNA, mRNA was used to measure TCR beta repertoires. The sample comprised peripheral blood. The receptors originated from a human donor in good health.

The V call is TRBV7-8, the J call TRBJ2-1; D may be TRBD2 (5 bases). This CDR3 is 16 amino acids long. Trimming left V 5 bases short and J 3 bases short, with 17 bases between. Germline V gives CDR1 SGHVS, CDR2 FQNEAQ. This chain's CDR3 is CASSPQWAGIYNEQFF. The CDR3 DNA follows: TGTGCCAGCAGCCCTCAATGGGCGGGCATCTACAATGAGCAGTTCTTC.

This clonotype is judged large. V gene TRBV29-1 combines with J gene TRBJ1-1; D ambiguous. The CDR3 length is 13 residues. V was pared by 2 bases and J by 6 bases, with 13 bases between. Germline V gives CDR1 SQVTM, CDR2 ANQGSEA. CDR3 in DNA: TGCAGCGTTGAAACCCCAAGGGCCGCTGAAGCTTTCTTT. This sequence encodes CSVETPRAAEAFF. The full variable domain, with the rest looked up from reference TRBV29-1 and TRBJ1-1, is SAVISQKPSRDICQRGTSLTIQCQVDSQVTMMFWYRQQPGQSLTLIATANQGSEATYESGFVIDKFPISRPNLTFSTLTVSNMSPEDSSIYLCSVETPRAAEAFFGQGTRLTVV.

This clonotype was recorded only once. This chain joins TRBV7-8 and TRBJ2-3, with TRBD1 as a possible D gene (6 bases). V lost 1 base to trimming and J lost 5 bases, with 13 bases between them. CDR1 SGHVS and CDR2 FQNEAQ come from the germline V gene. The CDR3 loop spans 15 amino acids. DNA of the CDR3: TGTGCCAGCAGCTTAGGGATGGGGGCAGTAGATACGCAGTATTTT. Encoded protein: CASSLGMGAVDTQYF.

CDR3 loop: CASSIQGTFTDTQYF. In nucleotides, the CDR3 is TGCGCCAGCTCAATACAGGGAACTTTCACAGATACGCAGTATTTT. This chain uses TRBV5-1 with TRBJ2-3, with D possibly TRBD1 on 6 matching bases. CDR1 and CDR2 (germline): SGHRS, YFSETQ. The CDR3 covers 15 residues. The V gene lost 7 bases and the J gene lost 2 bases, with 17 bases spanning the gap.

V gene TRBV2 combines with J gene TRBJ1-2, with a tentative D call TRBD1 (6 bases). With 7 bases removed from V and 5 bases from J, the gap between germline ends came to 14 bases. There are 13 residues in the CDR3. Germline CDR1 SNHLY, CDR2 FYNNEI. The CDR3 DNA sequence: TGTGCCAGCACCGGGACACCCCCATATGGCTACACCTTC. Translation: CASTGTPPYGYTF. The variable domain in full, with the rest retrieved from reference TRBV2 and TRBJ1-2, is EPEVTQTPSHQVTQMGQEVILRCVPISNHLYFYWYRQILGQKVEFLVSFYNNEISEKSEIFDDQFSVERPDGSNFTLKIRSTKLEDSAMYFCASTGTPPYGYTFGSGTRLTVV.

The V call is TRBV24-1, the J call TRBJ1-4; no reliable D call. This CDR3 spans 15 amino acids. V gave up 5 bases and J gave up 0 bases, with 9 bases separating them. The germline V gene has CDR1 KGHDR and CDR2 SFDVKD. CDR3 coding DNA: TGTGCCACCAGTGGCTCGCCAGCAACTAATGAAAAACTGTTTTTT. It yields the protein CATSGSPATNEKLFF.

The rearrangement links TRBV7-2 to TRBJ1-6; TRBD1 is a possible D gene (6 bases). Trimming took 0 bases from V and 3 from J, leaving 9 bases between them. Germline-derived CDR1 and CDR2 are SGHTA and FQGNSA. This CDR3 is 16 amino acids long. The CDR3 spells CASSLASGHYNSPLHF. The CDR3 nucleotides are TGTGCCAGCAGCTTAGCGTCGGGACACTATAATTCACCCCTCCACTTT.

The chain combines TRBV20-1 with TRBJ1-1, with 9 bases matching TRBD1. The CDR3 is 14 amino acids. The ends lost 3 bases at V and 5 bases at J; junction bases unmatched: 7. The V gene's germline CDR1 is DFQATT and CDR2 SNEGSKA (reference sequence). The CDR3 bases are TGCAGTGCTAGCCCGACAGGGGGAAGGACTGAAGCTTTCTTT. This gives the protein CSASPTGGRTEAFF.

This clonotype was detected only a few times. The rearrangement links TRBV12-3 or TRBV12-4 to TRBJ2-3; tentative D call: TRBD1 (6 bases). This CDR3 region has 13 residues. Trimming pared 6 bases from V and 1 base from J, leaving 8 bases between. The CDR3 DNA is TGTGCCAGCAGACCAGGGGGCACAGATACGCAGTATTTT. This codes for CASRPGGTDTQYF.

The chain uses TRBV7-9 and TRBJ2-7, with D hard to call. Trimming pared 5 bases from V and 1 base from J, leaving 18 bases between. From germline, CDR1 is SEHNR and CDR2 FQNEAQ (reference sequence). The CDR3 runs to 16 residues. CDR3 coding DNA: TGTGCCAGCAGCCCGCCTTCAAGGGCAGAATCCTACGAGCAGTACTTC. Amino acid sequence: CASSPPSRAESYEQYF. Full variable domain (remainder filled in from reference TRBV7-9 and TRBJ2-7): DTGVSQNPRHKITKRGQNVTFRCDPISEHNRLYWYRQTLGQGPEFLTYFQNEAQLEKSRLLSDRFSAERPKGSFSTLEIQRTEQGDSAMYLCASSPPSRAESYEQYFGPGTRLTVT.

By share, this clonotype counts as large. The genes are TRBV6-2 or TRBV6-3 and TRBJ2-3; 9 bases are shared with TRBD2. The CDR3 sequence is 13 residues long. Germline CDR1 MNHEY, CDR2 SVGEGT. V trimming: 7 bases; J trimming: 1 base; junction bases outside the gene matches: 0. The CDR3 here is CASTSGGTDTQYF. Written as DNA, the CDR3 is TGTGCCAGCACTAGCGGGGGCACAGATACGCAGTATTTT.

The V gene is TRBV20-1, the J gene TRBJ2-6, with D unclear. The V and J ends lost 0 bases and 0 bases respectively, with 3 bases between them. Germline V gene data show CDR1 as DFQATT and CDR2 as SNEGSKA (reference sequence). This CDR3 has 14 amino acids. The CDR3 loop reads CSARDSSGANVLTF. In nucleotides, the CDR3 is TGCAGTGCTAGAGATAGCTCTGGGGCCAACGTCCTGACTTTC.

V usage is TRBV23-1 and J usage is TRBJ1-1; D not resolved. TRBV23-1 is an open reading frame, and its role is uncertain. The CDR3 has 13 residues. Deletions cut 8 bases from V and 2 bases from J, with 12 bases between. CDR3 amino acids: CASPTAANTEAFF. The DNA of the CDR3 is TGCGCCAGCCCAACAGCTGCAAACACTGAAGCTTTCTTT.

This clonotype occurred once. This chain joins TRBV18 and TRBJ1-1; a weak D match, TRBD1 (6 bases). V shed 3 bases and J shed 4 bases, with 21 bases lying between them. CDR3 length: 17 residues. CDR1 KGHSH and CDR2 LQKENI come from the germline V gene. CDR3 sequence reads: CASSPAWGGNIGTEAFF. The CDR3 coding sequence is TGTGCCAGCTCACCGGCGTGGGGGGGCAATATTGGCACTGAAGCTTTCTTT.

In its sample, this clonotype was seen once. The chain recombines TRBV5-4 with TRBJ2-7, with unresolved D. The V end was cut by 0 bases, the J end by 7 bases, with 11 bases between. CDR3 size: 13 residues. The V gene's germline CDR1 is SGHNT and CDR2 YYREEE (reference sequence). CDR3 protein: CASSLGGLPEQYF. CDR3 sequence (DNA): TGTGCCAGCAGCTTGGGCGGCCTCCCAGAGCAGTACTTC.

To note about this clonotype: One junction end does not reproduce the germline sequence, and a read error may be involved. The chain has TRBV5-6 and TRBJ1-1; 9 bases align to TRBD1. Germline loops: CDR1 SGHDT, CDR2 YYEEEE. The CDR3 runs 14 residues. The CDR3 loop is CASSLRDRVPEAIF. CDR3 nucleotide sequence: TGTGCCAGCAGCCTCCGGGACAGGGTCCCTGAAGCTATCTTT. The full variable domain, rest sourced from reference TRBV5-6 and TRBJ1-1, is DAGVTQSPTHLIKTRGQQVTLRCSPKSGHDTVSWYQQALGQGPQFIFQYYEEEERQRGNFPDRFSGHQFPNYSSELNVNALLLGDSALYLCASSLRDRVPEAIFGQGTRLTVV.

This clonotype was recorded a few times. The rearrangement uses TRBV7-2 and TRBJ2-7; 7 nucleotides align to TRBD1. This CDR3 spans 14 amino acids. V lost 2 bases and J lost 6; bases outside the gene matches: 7. Germline V gene sequence: CDR1 SGHTA, CDR2 FQGNSA. The DNA for the CDR3 is TGTGCCAGCAGCTTACAGGACAGGTCGTCCGAGCAGTACTTC. Its translation: CASSLQDRSSEQYF. Looking up the rest from reference TRBV7-2 and TRBJ2-7 gives the full variable domain: GAGVSQSPSNKVTEKGKDVELRCDPISGHTALYWYRQSLGQGLEFLIYFQGNSAPDKSGLPSDRFSAERTGGSVSTLTIQRTQQEDSAVYLCASSLQDRSSEQYFGPGTRLTVT.

This clonotype has just one count. V usage is TRBV6-1 and J usage is TRBJ1-1; TRBD1 agrees at 11 bases. CDR1 MNHNS and CDR2 SASEGT come from the germline V gene. The CDR3 length is 14 residues. The trim removed 4 bases at V and 10 bases at J, leaving 8 bases unmatched. The CDR3 is CASSAPGQGARAFF. The CDR3 DNA is TGTGCCAGCAGTGCCCCCGGACAGGGGGCGCGAGCTTTCTTT.

The CDR3 protein is CSARVNRGSGANVLTF. The DNA for the CDR3 is TGCAGTGCTAGAGTCAACAGGGGGTCCGGGGCCAACGTCCTGACTTTC. The rearrangement joins TRBV20-1 to TRBJ2-6; 8 bases fit TRBD1. After removal of 1 base from V and 4 bases from J, the junction contained 6 bases not matched to a gene. This CDR3 spans 16 amino acids. Germline CDR1 is DFQATT and CDR2 is SNEGSKA (reference sequence).

The chain carries TRBV5-1 and TRBJ1-2, with D possibly matching TRBD1 (6 bases). From germline, CDR1 is SGHRS and CDR2 YFSETQ. The ends were cut back, 0 bases at V and 4 bases at J, with 16 bases in the middle. The CDR3 has 16 amino acids. The CDR3 here is CASSLARKQGGYGYTF. The CDR3 region has the DNA TGCGCCAGCAGCTTGGCCAGGAAACAGGGAGGCTATGGCTACACCTTC. Full variable domain (rest looked up from reference TRBV5-1 and TRBJ1-2): KAGVTQTPRYLIKTRGQQVTLSCSPISGHRSVSWYQQTPGQGLQFLFEYFSETQRNKGNFPGRFSGRQFSNSRSEMNVSTLELGDSALYLCASSLARKQGGYGYTFGSGTRLTVV.

This chain connects TRBV6-1 to TRBJ2-6; either TRBD1 or TRBD2 may fit D (5 bases each). The CDR3 contains 15 residues. CDR1 and CDR2 (germline): MNHNS, SASEGT. Between the trimmed V and J ends, which lost 8 bases and 0 bases, there was a span of 11 bases. This chain's CDR3 is CASGAAGSGANVLTF. In nucleotides, the CDR3 is TGTGCCAGCGGGGCGGCGGGCTCTGGGGCCAACGTCCTGACTTTC.

The chain couples TRBV20-1 to TRBJ1-2; a weak D match, TRBD1 (6 bases). The ends were cut back, 5 bases at V and 5 bases at J, with 18 bases in the middle. The CDR3 runs to 14 residues. Germline CDR1 and CDR2: DFQATT and SNEGSKA (reference sequence). The CDR3: CSAPPEGGAYGYTF. DNA of the CDR3: TGCAGTGCTCCTCCAGAAGGGGGGGCATATGGCTACACCTTC.

This clonotype was counted between two and nine times. The CDR3 DNA follows: TGTGCCAGCAGCTTAGAGGTAGCCTCAACCTACGAGCAGTACTTC. Translating gives CASSLEVASTYEQYF. The chain combines TRBV7-2 with TRBJ2-7, with no clear D. This CDR3 is 15 amino acids long. Looked up from germline, CDR1 is SGHTA and CDR2 is FQGNSA. Deletions cut 1 base from V and 2 bases from J, with 12 bases between.

This chain uses TRBV19 with TRBJ2-4; 7 nucleotides align to TRBD1. Germline CDR1 is LNHDA and CDR2 is SQIVND (reference sequence). CDR3 length equals 13 residues. The ends lost 10 bases at V and 8 bases at J; junction bases unmatched: 11. The CDR3 reads CATGQVDRDIQYF. The DNA of the CDR3 is TGTGCCACAGGACAGGTCGACCGGGACATTCAGTACTTC.

J is TRBJ1-1 and V is TRBV5-5, with D perhaps matching TRBD1 (6 bases). This CDR3 is 13 amino acids long. Germline values: CDR1 SGHKS, CDR2 YYEKEE (reference sequence). V shed 4 bases and J shed 8 bases, with 15 bases lying between them. CDR3 region: CASSPRTDGEAFF. DNA for the CDR3: TGTGCCAGCAGCCCTCGGACAGATGGAGAAGCTTTCTTT.

This rearrangement joins TRBV18 to TRBJ2-1; TRBD1 is a possible D gene (6 bases). The V end lost 6 bases, the J end lost 7 bases, and 19 bases lay between the germline ends. This CDR3 is built from 15 residues. Germline V gene sequence: CDR1 KGHSH, CDR2 LQKENI. The CDR3 nucleotides are TGTGCCAGCTCCTTAGGACAGTACCTAGGGAATGAGCAGTTCTTC. Its protein product is CASSLGQYLGNEQFF.

This clonotype qualifies as large. This chain uses TRBV15 with TRBJ2-1, with 10 bases fitting TRBD2. This CDR3 contains 15 residues. Per germline, CDR1 LNHNV and CDR2 YYDKDF (reference sequence). The V segment lost 1 base and the J segment 5 bases; nucleotides outside the gene matches: 2. CDR3: CATSRATSGDNEQFF. DNA for the CDR3: TGTGCCACCAGCAGAGCTACTAGCGGGGACAATGAGCAGTTCTTC.